The clone carrying this T cell receptor beta chain was seen only a few times. Antigen unknown. V was shortened by 4 bases and J by 2 bases, with 8 bases between the two germline ends. This CDR3 contains 14 residues. The V gene's germline CDR1 is SGHDN and CDR2 FVKESK. It was with a sample-barcoded 5' primer and a J-beta primer mix that a second PCR of about 6 to 11 cycles was run. TCRdb passed the 5' RACE reads through MiXCR, listing each CDR3 protein once. The sample lists more than 650,000 distinct CDR3 sequences; 20% to 30% were seen once. The data stem from a study of blood T cells in healthy people across ages. Looking at the study overall: Per every two T cells, about one barcoded beta molecule was captured by template switching. Broader study findings: Investigators treated diversity estimates from one million T cells as underestimates.

These data were likewise used in another study, on T cells of mothers and their children. As that report states: Per child, around 3 million TCR beta CDR3 reads were obtained, against over 9.5 million per mother. Thymic selection, a shaping force on TCR recombination output, acts similarly in related and unrelated pairs.

The sample consisted of blood. The V gene is TRBV14, the J gene TRBJ2-2; weak D call: TRBD1 (6 bases). This sequence originates from a boy aged 5 to 17 in good health. The CDR3 sequence: CASSRQDNTGELFF. The CDR3 DNA follows: TGTGCCAGCAGCCGACAGGACAACACCGGGGAGCTGTTTTTT.